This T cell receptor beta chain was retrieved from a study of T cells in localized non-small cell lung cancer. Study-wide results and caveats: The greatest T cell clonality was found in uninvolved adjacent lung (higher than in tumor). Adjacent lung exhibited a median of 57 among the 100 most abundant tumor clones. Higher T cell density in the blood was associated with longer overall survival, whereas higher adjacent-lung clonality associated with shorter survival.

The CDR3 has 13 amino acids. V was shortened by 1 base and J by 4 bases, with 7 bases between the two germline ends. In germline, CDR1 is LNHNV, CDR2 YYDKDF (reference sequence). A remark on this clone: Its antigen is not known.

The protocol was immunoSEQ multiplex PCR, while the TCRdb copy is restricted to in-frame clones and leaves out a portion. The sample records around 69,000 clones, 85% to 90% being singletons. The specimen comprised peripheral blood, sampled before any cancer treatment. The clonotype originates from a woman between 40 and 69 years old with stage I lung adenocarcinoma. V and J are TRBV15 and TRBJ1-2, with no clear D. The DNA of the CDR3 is TGTGCCACCAGCAGAGTGCAAGCCTATGGCTACACCTTC. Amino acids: CATSRVQAYGYTF.